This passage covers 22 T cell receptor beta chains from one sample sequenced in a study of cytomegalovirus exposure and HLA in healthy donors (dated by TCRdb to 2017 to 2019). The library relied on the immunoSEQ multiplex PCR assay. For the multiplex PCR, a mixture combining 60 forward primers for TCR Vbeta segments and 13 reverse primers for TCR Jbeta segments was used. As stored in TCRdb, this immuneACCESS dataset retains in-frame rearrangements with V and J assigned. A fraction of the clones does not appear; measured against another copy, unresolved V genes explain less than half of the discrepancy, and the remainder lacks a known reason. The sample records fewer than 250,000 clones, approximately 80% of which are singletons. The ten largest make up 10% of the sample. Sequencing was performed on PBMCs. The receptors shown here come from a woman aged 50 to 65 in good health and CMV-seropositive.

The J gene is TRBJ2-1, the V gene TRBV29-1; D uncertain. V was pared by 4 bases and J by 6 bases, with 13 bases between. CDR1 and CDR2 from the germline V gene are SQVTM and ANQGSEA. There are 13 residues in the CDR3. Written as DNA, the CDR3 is TGCAGCGTTGCGGAGACCACCATCAATGAGCAGTTCTTC. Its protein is CSVAETTINEQFF.

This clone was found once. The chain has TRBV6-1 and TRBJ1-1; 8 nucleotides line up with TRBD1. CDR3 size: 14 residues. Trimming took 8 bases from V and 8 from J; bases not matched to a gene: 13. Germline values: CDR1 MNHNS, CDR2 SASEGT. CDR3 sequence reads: CASGVPGQGREAFF. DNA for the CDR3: TGTGCCAGCGGGGTCCCCGGACAGGGTCGGGAAGCTTTCTTT.

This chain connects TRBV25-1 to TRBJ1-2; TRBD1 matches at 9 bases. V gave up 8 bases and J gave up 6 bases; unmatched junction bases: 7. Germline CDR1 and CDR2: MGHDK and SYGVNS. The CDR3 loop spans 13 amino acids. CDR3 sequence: CASLDRGVNGYTF. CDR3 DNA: TGTGCCAGCTTAGACAGGGGGGTCAATGGCTACACCTTC.

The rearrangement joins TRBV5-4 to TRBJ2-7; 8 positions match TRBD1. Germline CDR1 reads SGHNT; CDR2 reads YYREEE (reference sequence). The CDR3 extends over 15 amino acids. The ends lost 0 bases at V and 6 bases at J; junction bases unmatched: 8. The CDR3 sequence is CASSLGVSGGGEQYF. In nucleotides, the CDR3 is TGTGCCAGCAGCTTGGGGGTGTCAGGGGGCGGCGAGCAGTACTTC.

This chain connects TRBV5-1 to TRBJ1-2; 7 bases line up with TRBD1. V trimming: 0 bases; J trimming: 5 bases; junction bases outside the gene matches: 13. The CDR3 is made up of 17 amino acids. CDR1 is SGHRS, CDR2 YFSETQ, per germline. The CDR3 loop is CASSLVPPGQDEYGYTF. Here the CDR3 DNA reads TGCGCCAGCAGCTTGGTACCCCCTGGACAGGACGAATATGGCTACACCTTC.

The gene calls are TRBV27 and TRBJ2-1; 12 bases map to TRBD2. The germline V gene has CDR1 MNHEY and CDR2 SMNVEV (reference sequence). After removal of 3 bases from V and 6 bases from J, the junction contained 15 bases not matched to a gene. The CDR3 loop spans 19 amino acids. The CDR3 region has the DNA TGTGCCAGCAGTTTTTTGAAACCGGGACTAGCGGGCAAGGGCAATGAGCAGTTCTTC. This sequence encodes CASSFLKPGLAGKGNEQFF.

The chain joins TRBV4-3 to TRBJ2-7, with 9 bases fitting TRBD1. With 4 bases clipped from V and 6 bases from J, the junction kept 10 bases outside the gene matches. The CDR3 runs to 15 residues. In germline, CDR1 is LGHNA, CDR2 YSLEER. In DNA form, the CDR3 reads TGCGCCAGCAGCCCTCATCCGGGACAGGGCACCGAGCAGTACTTC. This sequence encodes CASSPHPGQGTEQYF.

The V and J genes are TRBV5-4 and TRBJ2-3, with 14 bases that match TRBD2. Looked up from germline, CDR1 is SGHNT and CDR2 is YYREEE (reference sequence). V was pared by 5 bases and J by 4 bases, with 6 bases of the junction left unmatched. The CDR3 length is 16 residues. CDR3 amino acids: CASSFRLAGGPDTQYF. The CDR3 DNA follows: TGTGCCAGCAGTTTCCGACTAGCGGGGGGGCCAGATACGCAGTATTTT.

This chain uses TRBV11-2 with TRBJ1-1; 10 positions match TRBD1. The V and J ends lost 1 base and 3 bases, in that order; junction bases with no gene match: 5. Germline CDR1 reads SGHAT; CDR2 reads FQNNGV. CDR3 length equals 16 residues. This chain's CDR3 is CASSLAGTGADTEAFF. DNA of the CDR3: TGTGCCAGCAGCTTAGCTGGGACAGGGGCGGACACTGAAGCTTTCTTT.

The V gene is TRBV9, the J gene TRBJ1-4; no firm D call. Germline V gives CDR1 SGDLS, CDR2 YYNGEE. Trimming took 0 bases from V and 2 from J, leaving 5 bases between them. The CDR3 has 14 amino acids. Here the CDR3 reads CASSVAGTNEKLFF. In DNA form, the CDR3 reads TGTGCCAGCAGCGTAGCCGGGACTAATGAAAAACTGTTTTTT.

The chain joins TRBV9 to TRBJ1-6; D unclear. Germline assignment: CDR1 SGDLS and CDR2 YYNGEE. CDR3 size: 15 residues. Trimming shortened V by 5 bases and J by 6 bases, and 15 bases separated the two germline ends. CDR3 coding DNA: TGTGCCAGCAGTTTCGAAGGGAGCGGTAATTCACCCCTCCACTTT. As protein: CASSFEGSGNSPLHF. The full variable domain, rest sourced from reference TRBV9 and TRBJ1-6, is DSGVTQTPKHLITATGQRVTLRCSPRSGDLSVYWYQQSLDQGLQFLIQYYNGEERAKGNILERFSAQQFPDLHSELNLSSLELGDSALYFCASSFEGSGNSPLHFGNGTRLTVT.

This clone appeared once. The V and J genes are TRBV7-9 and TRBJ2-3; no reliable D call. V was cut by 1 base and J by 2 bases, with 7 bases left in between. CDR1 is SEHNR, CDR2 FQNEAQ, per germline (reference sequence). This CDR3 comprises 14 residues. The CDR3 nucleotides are TGTGCCAGCAGCTTAGACAGCCACACAGATACGCAGTATTTT. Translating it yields CASSLDSHTDTQYF.

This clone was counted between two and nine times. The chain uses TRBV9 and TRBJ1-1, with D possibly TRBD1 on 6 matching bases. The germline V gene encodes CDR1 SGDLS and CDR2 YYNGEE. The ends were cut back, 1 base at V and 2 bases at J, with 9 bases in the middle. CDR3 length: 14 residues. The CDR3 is CASSVQGSNTEAFF. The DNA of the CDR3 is TGTGCCAGCAGCGTACAGGGGAGCAACACTGAAGCTTTCTTT.

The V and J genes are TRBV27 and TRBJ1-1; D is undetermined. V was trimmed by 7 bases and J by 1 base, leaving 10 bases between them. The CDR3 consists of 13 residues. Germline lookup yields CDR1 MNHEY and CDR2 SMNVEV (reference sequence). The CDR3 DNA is TGTGCCAGCATATTATTGAGGAACACTGAAGCTTTCTTT. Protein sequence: CASILLRNTEAFF.

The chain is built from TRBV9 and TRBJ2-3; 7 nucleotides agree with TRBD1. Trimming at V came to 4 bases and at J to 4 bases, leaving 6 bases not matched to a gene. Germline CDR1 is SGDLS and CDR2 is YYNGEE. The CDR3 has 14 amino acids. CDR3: CASSPTGNSDTQYF. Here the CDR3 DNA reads TGTGCCAGCAGCCCGACAGGGAATTCAGATACGCAGTATTTT.

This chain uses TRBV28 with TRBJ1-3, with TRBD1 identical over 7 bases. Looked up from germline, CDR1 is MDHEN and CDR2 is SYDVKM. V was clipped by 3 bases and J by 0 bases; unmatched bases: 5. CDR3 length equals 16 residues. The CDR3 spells CASSFFDRVSGNTIYF. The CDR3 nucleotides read TGTGCCAGCAGTTTTTTTGACAGGGTCTCTGGAAACACCATATATTTT.

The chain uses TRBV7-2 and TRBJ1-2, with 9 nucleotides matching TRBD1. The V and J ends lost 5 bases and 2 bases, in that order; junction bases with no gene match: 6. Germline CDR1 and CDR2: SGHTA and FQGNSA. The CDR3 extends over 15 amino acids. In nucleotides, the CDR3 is TGTGCCAGCAGCACAACCGGGACAGGGAACTATGGCTACACCTTC. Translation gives CASSTTGTGNYGYTF.

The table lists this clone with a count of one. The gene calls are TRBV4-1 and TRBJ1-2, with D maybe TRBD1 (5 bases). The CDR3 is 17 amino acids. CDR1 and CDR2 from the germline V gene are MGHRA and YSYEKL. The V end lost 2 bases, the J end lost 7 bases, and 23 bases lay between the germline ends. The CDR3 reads CASSQSGGEGNFLGYTF. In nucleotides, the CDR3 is TGCGCCAGCAGCCAAAGTGGGGGGGAGGGTAACTTTCTTGGCTACACCTTC.

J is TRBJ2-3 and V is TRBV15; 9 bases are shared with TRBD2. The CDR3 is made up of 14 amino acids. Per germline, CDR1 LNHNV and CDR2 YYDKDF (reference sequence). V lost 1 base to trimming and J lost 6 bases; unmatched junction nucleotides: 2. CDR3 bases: TGTGCCACCAGCAGAGGAGGGACTAGCGATACGCAGTATTTT. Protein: CATSRGGTSDTQYF.

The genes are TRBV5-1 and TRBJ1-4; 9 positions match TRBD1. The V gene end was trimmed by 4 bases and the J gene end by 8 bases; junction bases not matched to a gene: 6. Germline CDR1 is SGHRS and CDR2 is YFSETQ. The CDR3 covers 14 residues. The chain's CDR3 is CASSRGQGWEKLFF. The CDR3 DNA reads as TGCGCCAGCAGCAGGGGACAGGGCTGGGAAAAACTGTTTTTT.

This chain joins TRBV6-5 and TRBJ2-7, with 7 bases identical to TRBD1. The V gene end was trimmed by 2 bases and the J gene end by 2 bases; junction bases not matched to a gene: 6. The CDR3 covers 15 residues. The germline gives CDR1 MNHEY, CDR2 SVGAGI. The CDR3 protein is CASSYPRQGAYEQYF. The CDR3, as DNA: TGTGCCAGCAGTTACCCGAGACAGGGCGCCTACGAGCAGTACTTC.

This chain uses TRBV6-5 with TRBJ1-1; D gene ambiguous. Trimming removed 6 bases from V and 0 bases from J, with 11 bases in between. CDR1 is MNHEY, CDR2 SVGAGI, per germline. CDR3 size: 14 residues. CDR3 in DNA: TGTGCCAGCAGGTCCGAGAGTCTGAACACTGAAGCTTTCTTT. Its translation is CASRSESLNTEAFF.